This T cell receptor (beta chain) comes out of a study of shared clonotypes between healthy human individuals. Study outcomes and limitations: Sample collection involved blood only; tissue repertoires are likely different.

With respect to this clone: What it recognizes is unknown.

Original analysis: For the immunoSEQ data, sequences were junction-only without quality scores, so filtering differed. Generated by immunoSEQ multiplex PCR, the TCRdb table keeps only in-frame clones and is missing some. V and J calls plus clone size are reproduced from that table; the DNA served to infer D and trimming. Among approximately 2.3 million clones listed, about 92% were seen once. Germline loops: CDR1 SGHRS, CDR2 YFSETQ. The CDR3 extends over 16 amino acids. Trimming left V 4 bases short and J 4 bases short, with 18 bases between. The rearrangement joins TRBV5-1 to TRBJ2-1; D might be TRBD2 (5 bases). This sequence was found in a man in his late teens or twenties in good health. Some clones in this sample may be carry-over from other donors' samples. The sequenced sample was naive CD4+ T cells from PBMCs. Described subset: CD45RA+ positively selected. CDR3 DNA: TGCGCCAGCAGCCCCGGAGAGGGCGGCCCGTACAATGAGCAGTTCTTC. Amino acids: CASSPGEGGPYNEQFF.